This T cell receptor (beta chain) was profiled in a study of siplizumab effects on memory and regulatory T cells. Study results and limitations: Roughly 80-97% of proliferating CD4+ or CD8+ clones defied assignment to a naive or memory phenotype.

Sequencing used immunoSEQ multiplex PCR; TCRdb keeps in-frame clones, though not all of them. The sample contains tens of thousands of clones, over 65% of which appear only once. V shed 5 bases and J shed 2 bases, with 14 bases lying between them. Germline V gene sequence: CDR1 MNHNY, CDR2 SVGAGI (reference sequence). CDR3 length: 15 amino acids. As concerns this clone: The target antigen is unknown.

The sequenced material came from memory CD4+ T cells sorted from blood. The sequence derives from a human donor in good health. This sequence joins TRBV6-6 and TRBJ2-3; weak D call: TRBD1 (6 bases). The CDR3 spells CASSPRGNPTDTQYF. In DNA form, the CDR3 reads TGTGCCAGCAGTCCCAGGGGTAACCCCACAGATACGCAGTATTTT.